Listed below are T cell receptor beta chains from one sample, sequenced in a study of blood T cell repertoires in COVID-19. Using immunoSEQ multiplex PCR, the repertoire was profiled, and TCRdb retains in-frame clones only, with some absent. Of about 490,000 clones in the sample, over 75% were seen once. Source material: peripheral blood. The receptor source for this set is a human donor in a cohort sampled during active COVID-19. Each CDR3 is given with its conserved first and last residue. The order of the fields is D gene, clone size, V gene, J gene, CDR3 protein, CDR3 DNA. The D gene is left open where the match is weak. Not all rows give a size; the values are once, few, many and, for expanded clones, a class.

D gene: NA
clone size: once
V gene: TRBV29-1
J gene: TRBJ2-7
CDR3 protein: CSVEKSGVSYEQYF
CDR3 DNA: TGCAGCGTTGAAAAGTCGGGAGTCTCCTACGAGCAGTACTTC

D gene: TRBD2
clone size: NA
V gene: TRBV4-3
J gene: TRBJ2-1
CDR3 protein: CASSQLTSGRAGNEQFF
CDR3 DNA: TGCGCCAGCAGCCAATTGACTAGCGGGAGGGCTGGCAATGAGCAGTTCTTC

D gene: NA
clone size: few
V gene: TRBV7-9
J gene: TRBJ1-1
CDR3 protein: CASLLSGVTEAFF
CDR3 DNA: TGTGCCAGCCTCTTGTCGGGGGTCACTGAAGCTTTCTTT

D gene: NA
clone size: few
V gene: TRBV27
J gene: TRBJ1-2
CDR3 protein: CASSSWGHTDNYGYTF
CDR3 DNA: TGTGCCAGCAGTTCATGGGGCCATACGGATAACTATGGCTACACCTTC

D gene: NA
clone size: NA
V gene: TRBV7-3
J gene: TRBJ1-2
CDR3 protein: CASSFRGAGHKDGYTF
CDR3 DNA: TGTGCCAGCAGCTTTCGAGGAGCGGGACACAAGGATGGCTACACCTTC

D gene: TRBD2
clone size: NA
V gene: TRBV30
J gene: TRBJ2-5
CDR3 protein: CAWSPGGLAEETQYF
CDR3 DNA: TGTGCCTGGAGTCCGGGGGGACTAGCGGAAGAGACCCAGTACTTC

D gene: NA
clone size: NA
V gene: TRBV7-2
J gene: TRBJ1-1
CDR3 protein: CASSLTYMNTEAFF
CDR3 DNA: TGTGCCAGCAGCTTAACGTACATGAACACTGAAGCTTTCTTT

D gene: TRBD2
clone size: NA
V gene: TRBV6-2/TRBV6-3
J gene: TRBJ2-1
CDR3 protein: CASSYEGLAYTNNEQFF
CDR3 DNA: TGTGCCAGCAGTTACGAGGGACTAGCGTATACAAACAATGAGCAGTTCTTC

D gene: NA
clone size: NA
V gene: TRBV15
J gene: TRBJ2-6
CDR3 protein: CATSRDPPTDSGANVLTF
CDR3 DNA: TGTGCCACCAGCAGAGATCCCCCAACAGACTCTGGGGCCAACGTCCTGACTTTC

D gene: TRBD1
clone size: NA
V gene: TRBV6-2/TRBV6-3
J gene: TRBJ1-1
CDR3 protein: CASSYSATGFIGDTEAFF
CDR3 DNA: TGTGCCAGCAGTTACTCGGCGACAGGGTTCATAGGCGACACTGAAGCTTTCTTT

D gene: NA
clone size: NA
V gene: TRBV3-1/TRBV3-2
J gene: TRBJ2-7
CDR3 protein: CASSHGLGVTIYEQYF
CDR3 DNA: TGTGCCAGCAGCCACGGGTTAGGCGTCACGATCTACGAGCAGTACTTC

D gene: NA
clone size: NA
V gene: TRBV6-5
J gene: TRBJ2-2
CDR3 protein: CASSYSGLNPGELFF
CDR3 DNA: TGTGCCAGCAGTTACTCGGGCCTGAACCCCGGGGAGCTGTTTTTT

D gene: TRBD2
clone size: NA
V gene: TRBV9
J gene: TRBJ2-1
CDR3 protein: CASSIQSSSGRLNEQFF
CDR3 DNA: TGTGCCAGCAGCATCCAAAGTTCTAGCGGGAGATTGAATGAGCAGTTCTTC

D gene: NA
clone size: NA
V gene: TRBV21-1
J gene: TRBJ1-2
CDR3 protein: CASSKEEANYGYTF
CDR3 DNA: TGTGCCAGCAGCAAAGAGGAGGCTAACTATGGCTACACCTTC

D gene: NA
clone size: NA
V gene: TRBV18
J gene: TRBJ2-1
CDR3 protein: CASSPQTGNNEQFF
CDR3 DNA: TGTGCCAGCTCACCCCAGACGGGAAACAATGAGCAGTTCTTC

D gene: TRBD1
clone size: NA
V gene: TRBV3-1/TRBV3-2
J gene: TRBJ2-1
CDR3 protein: CASSQGGRGHNEQFF
CDR3 DNA: TGTGCCAGCAGCCAAGGGGGCAGGGGGCATAATGAGCAGTTCTTC

D gene: NA
clone size: few
V gene: TRBV27
J gene: TRBJ1-5
CDR3 protein: CASSDRPYQPQHF
CDR3 DNA: TGTGCCAGCAGCGACAGGCCTTATCAGCCCCAGCATTTT

D gene: NA
clone size: NA
V gene: TRBV11-2
J gene: TRBJ2-6
CDR3 protein: CASRGGGSGANVLTF
CDR3 DNA: TGTGCCAGCAGGGGGGGTGGCTCTGGGGCCAACGTCCTGACTTTC

D gene: NA
clone size: NA
V gene: TRBV10-3
J gene: TRBJ1-2
CDR3 protein: CAISDDIAYGYTF
CDR3 DNA: TGTGCCATCAGTGATGACATCGCATATGGCTACACCTTC

D gene: TRBD2
clone size: NA
V gene: TRBV6-6
J gene: TRBJ2-2
CDR3 protein: CASSRTSVNTGELFF
CDR3 DNA: TGTGCCAGCAGTCGTACTAGCGTGAACACCGGGGAGCTGTTTTTT

D gene: TRBD1
clone size: few
V gene: TRBV28
J gene: TRBJ1-6
CDR3 protein: CASSLSPGQSNSPLHF
CDR3 DNA: TGTGCCAGCAGTTTATCCCCGGGACAGAGCAATTCACCCCTCCACTTT

D gene: TRBD1
clone size: NA
V gene: TRBV28
J gene: TRBJ1-4
CDR3 protein: CASSRDRGPEKLFF
CDR3 DNA: TGTGCCAGCAGTCGGGACAGGGGGCCCGAAAAACTGTTTTTT